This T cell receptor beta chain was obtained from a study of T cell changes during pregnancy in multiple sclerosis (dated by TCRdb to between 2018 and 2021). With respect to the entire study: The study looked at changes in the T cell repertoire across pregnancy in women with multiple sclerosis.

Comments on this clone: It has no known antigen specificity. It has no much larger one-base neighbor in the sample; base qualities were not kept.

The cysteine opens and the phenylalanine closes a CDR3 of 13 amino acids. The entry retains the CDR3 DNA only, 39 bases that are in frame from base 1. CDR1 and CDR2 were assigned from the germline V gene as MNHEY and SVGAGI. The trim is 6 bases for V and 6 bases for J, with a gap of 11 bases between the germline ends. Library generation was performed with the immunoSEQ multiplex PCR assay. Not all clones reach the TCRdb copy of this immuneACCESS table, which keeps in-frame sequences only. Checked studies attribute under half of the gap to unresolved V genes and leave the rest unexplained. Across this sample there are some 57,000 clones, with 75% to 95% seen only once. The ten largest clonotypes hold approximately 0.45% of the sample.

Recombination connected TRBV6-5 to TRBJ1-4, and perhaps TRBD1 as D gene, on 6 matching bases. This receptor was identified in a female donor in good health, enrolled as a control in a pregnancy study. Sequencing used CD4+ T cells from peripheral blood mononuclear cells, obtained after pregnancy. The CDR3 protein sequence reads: CASRWTADEKLFF. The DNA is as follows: TGTGCCAGCAGGTGGACAGCGGATGAAAAACTGTTTTTT.